The entry below describes one TCR beta chain. Sequencing was performed with immunoSEQ multiplex PCR; in TCRdb, only in-frame clones are kept and a portion is missing. The sample has a few hundred thousand clones, around 85% seen once. This specimen belongs to a study of blood T cell repertoires in COVID-19. Study context: Acute and convalescent COVID-19 samples came from the United States, Italy and Spain.

This CDR3 contains 11 residues. CDR1 and CDR2 (germline): SNHLY, FYNNEI. V was trimmed by 1 base and J by 6 bases, leaving 4 bases between them. The sequenced sample consisted of peripheral blood. The TCR sequence derives from a man at least 80 years old with acute or convalescent COVID-19. The rearrangement uses TRBV2 and TRBJ2-7, with unresolved D. CDR3 in amino acids: CASSEGPEQYF. CDR3 coding DNA: TGTGCCAGCAGTGAAGGGCCCGAGCAGTACTTC.